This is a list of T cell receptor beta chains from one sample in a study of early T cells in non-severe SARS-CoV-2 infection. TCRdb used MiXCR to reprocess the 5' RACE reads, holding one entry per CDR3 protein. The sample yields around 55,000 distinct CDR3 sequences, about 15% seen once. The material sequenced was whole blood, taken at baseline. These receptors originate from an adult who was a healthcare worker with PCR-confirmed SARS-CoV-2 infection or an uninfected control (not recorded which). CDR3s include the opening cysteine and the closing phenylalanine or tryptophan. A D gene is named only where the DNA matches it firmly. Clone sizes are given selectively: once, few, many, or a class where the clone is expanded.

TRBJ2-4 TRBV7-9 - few CASSGKAGTKNIQYF TGTGCCAGCAGCGGGAAAGCCGGGACCAAAAACATTCAGTACTTC
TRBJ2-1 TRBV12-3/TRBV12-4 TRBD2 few CASSRIAGVGNEQFF TGTGCCAGCAGCCGTATAGCGGGAGTGGGCAATGAGCAGTTCTTC
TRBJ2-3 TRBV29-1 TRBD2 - CSVEGGGDGPGEAGGVLTDTQYF TGCAGCGTTGAAGGCGGAGGCGACGGACCCGGGGAAGCGGGAGGCGTTTTGACAGATACGCAGTATTTT
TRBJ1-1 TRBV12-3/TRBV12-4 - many CASSLDRVKTFF TGTGCCAGCAGTTTAGACAGAGTGAAAACTTTCTTT
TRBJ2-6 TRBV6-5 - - CASSYRQDGFGANVLTF TGTGCCAGCAGTTATCGACAGGATGGCTTTGGGGCCAACGTCCTGACTTTC
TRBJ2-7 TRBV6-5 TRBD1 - CASSRGQGTYEQYF TGTGCCAGCAGCAGAGGACAGGGAACATACGAGCAGTACTTC
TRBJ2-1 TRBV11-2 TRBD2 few CASSRTSGRAYNEQFF TGTGCCAGCAGCCGGACTAGCGGGAGGGCCTACAATGAGCAGTTCTTC
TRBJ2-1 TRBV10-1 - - CASSDPPRKGDVTYNEQFF TGCGCCAGCAGTGACCCCCCTAGAAAGGGCGATGTGACCTACAATGAGCAGTTCTTC
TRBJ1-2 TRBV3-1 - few CASSQLQGNYGYTF TGTGCCAGCAGCCAACTGCAGGGGAACTATGGCTACACCTTC
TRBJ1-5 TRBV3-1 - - CASSQDLKQPQHF TGTGCCAGCAGCCAAGATCTAAAACAGCCCCAGCATTTT
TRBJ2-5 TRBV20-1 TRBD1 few CSASRTGAETQYF TGCAGTGCTTCTAGGACAGGGGCAGAGACCCAGTACTTC
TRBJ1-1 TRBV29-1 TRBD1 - CSVVERQGIPAFF TGCAGCGTTGTAGAGAGACAGGGTATCCCCGCTTTCTTT
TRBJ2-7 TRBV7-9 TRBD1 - CASTKTGTAYEQYF TGTGCCAGCACTAAAACCGGGACAGCCTACGAGCAGTACTTC
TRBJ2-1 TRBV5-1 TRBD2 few CASATSGGNNEQFF TGCGCCAGCGCAACTAGCGGGGGGAACAATGAGCAGTTCTTC
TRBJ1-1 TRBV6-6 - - CASSFNRDGTEAFF TGTGCCAGCAGCTTTAACAGGGATGGCACTGAAGCTTTCTTT
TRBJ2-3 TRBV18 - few CASSPQTRAYTDTQYF TGTGCCAGCTCACCCCAGACGAGAGCTTACACAGATACGCAGTATTTT
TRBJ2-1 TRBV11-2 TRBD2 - CASSLELAVNEQFF TGTGCCAGCAGCTTAGAGCTAGCGGTCAATGAGCAGTTCTTC
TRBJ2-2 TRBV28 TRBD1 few CASTGTGGSSWATGELFF TGTGCCAGCACCGGGACAGGGGGCTCAAGTTGGGCGACCGGGGAGCTGTTTTTT
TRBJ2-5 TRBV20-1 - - CSAPTGIETQYF TGCAGTGCTCCTACCGGGATAGAGACCCAGTACTTC
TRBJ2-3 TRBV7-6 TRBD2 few CASSLVAGGLPDTQYF TGTGCCAGCAGCTTAGTGGCGGGGGGGCTTCCAGATACGCAGTATTTT
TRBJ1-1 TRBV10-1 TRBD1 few CASSAGQGEAFF TGCGCCAGCAGTGCCGGACAGGGGGAAGCTTTCTTT
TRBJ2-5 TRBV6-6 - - CASSYGLEETQYF TGTGCCAGCAGTTACGGGCTGGAAGAGACCCAGTACTTC
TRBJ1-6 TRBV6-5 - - CASSYLGPGLDSPLHF TGTGCCAGCAGTTACCTGGGGCCAGGGTTAGATTCACCCCTCCACTTT
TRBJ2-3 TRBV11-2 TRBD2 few CASGGLAVDLGRRTDTQYF TGTGCCAGCGGAGGACTAGCGGTTGATTTGGGTCGTCGGACAGATACGCAGTATTTT
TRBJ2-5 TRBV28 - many CASTRSGVEETQYF TGTGCCAGCACCCGGTCGGGGGTTGAAGAGACCCAGTACTTC
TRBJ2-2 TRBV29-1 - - CSGKQGGSAGELFF TGCAGCGGGAAGCAGGGTGGGAGCGCCGGGGAGCTGTTTTTT
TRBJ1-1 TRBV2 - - CASREGSNTEAFF TGTGCCAGCAGAGAAGGGTCGAACACTGAAGCTTTCTTT
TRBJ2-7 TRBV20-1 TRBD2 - CSARDPGTSGYEQYF TGCAGTGCTAGAGACCCAGGGACTAGCGGTTACGAGCAGTACTTC
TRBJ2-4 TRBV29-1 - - CSVGRDGAKNIQYF TGCAGCGTGGGCCGGGACGGAGCCAAAAACATTCAGTACTTC
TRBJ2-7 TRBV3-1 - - CASSQGNPFSYEQYF TGTGCCAGCAGCCAAGGAAACCCATTCTCCTACGAGCAGTACTTC
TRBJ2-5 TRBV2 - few CASSVNRQETQYF TGTGCCAGCAGTGTGAACAGACAAGAGACCCAGTACTTC
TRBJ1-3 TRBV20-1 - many CSASAGSIGGNTIYF TGCAGTGCTAGTGCAGGTTCAATAGGCGGAAACACCATATATTTT
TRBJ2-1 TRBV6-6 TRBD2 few CASNPGGEGNEQFF TGTGCCAGCAACCCCGGGGGGGAAGGCAATGAGCAGTTCTTC
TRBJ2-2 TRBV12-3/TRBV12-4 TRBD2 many CASSRSGSEAGELFF TGTGCCAGCAGCCGTAGCGGGAGCGAGGCCGGGGAGCTGTTTTTT
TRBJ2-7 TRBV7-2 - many CASSARDSSYEQYF TGTGCCAGCAGCGCCCGGGACTCGTCCTACGAGCAGTACTTC
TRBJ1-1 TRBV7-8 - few CATGTGDTEAFF TGTGCCACAGGGACGGGGGACACTGAAGCTTTCTTT
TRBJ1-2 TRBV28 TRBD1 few CASNRGYYGYTF TGTGCCAGCAACAGGGGATACTATGGCTACACCTTC
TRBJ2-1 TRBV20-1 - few CSANQPQYEQFF TGCAGTGCCAACCAACCTCAATATGAGCAGTTCTTC
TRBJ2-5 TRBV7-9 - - CASSLDGTTEETQYF TGTGCCAGCAGCTTAGACGGGACAACAGAAGAGACCCAGTACTTC
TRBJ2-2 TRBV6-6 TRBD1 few CASSRFLGQGETGELFF TGTGCCAGCAGTCGGTTCCTGGGACAGGGGGAAACCGGGGAGCTGTTTTTT
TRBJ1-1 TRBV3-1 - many CASSQGRAEAFF TGTGCCAGCAGCCAAGGTCGGGCTGAAGCTTTCTTT